Sequencing of this TCR beta chain was carried out in a study of blood T cells in healthy people across ages. This clonotype was detected a few times. Primers used in a second PCR of roughly 6 to 11 cycles were a sample-barcoded 5' primer and a J-beta primer mix. Via MiXCR, TCRdb re-called the 5' RACE reads, giving one row per CDR3 protein. The repertoire holds over 450,000 distinct CDR3 sequences, with approximately 25% as singletons. Germline CDR1 and CDR2: SGHRS and YFSETQ. V lost 2 bases and J 5 bases, leaving 7 bases between the germline ends. This CDR3 is 12 amino acids long. The data were also submitted as part of a second study, on T cells of mothers and their children.

Sequenced: blood. V gene TRBV5-1 combines with J gene TRBJ1-2; unclear D gene. This receptor was obtained from a boy under 18 in good health. This chain's CDR3 is CASSLRGYGYTF. The CDR3 coding sequence is TGCGCCAGCAGCTTACGGGGATATGGCTACACCTTC.